This TCR beta chain was recovered during a study of blood T cell repertoires in COVID-19. The protocol was immunoSEQ multiplex PCR, while the TCRdb copy is restricted to in-frame clones and leaves out a portion. Here the sample spans fewer than 300,000 clones, 82% being singletons. Trimming left V 2 bases short and J 3 bases short, with 17 bases between. The germline CDR1 and CDR2 sequences are MDHEN and SYDVKM. This CDR3 spans 17 amino acids. This TCR was recovered from a young woman with acute or convalescent COVID-19. The gene calls are TRBV28 and TRBJ2-1; D not resolved. The sample consisted of peripheral blood. The CDR3 DNA reads TGTGCCAGCAGTTTAATGTCGTGGGCTGGCGACTACAATGAGCAGTTCTTC. Translating gives CASSLMSWAGDYNEQFF. Full variable domain (rest looked up from reference TRBV28 and TRBJ2-1): DVKVTQSSRYLVKRTGEKVFLECVQDMDHENMFWYRQDPGLGLRLIYFSYDVKMKEKGDIPEGYSVSREKKERFSLILESASTNQTSMYLCASSLMSWAGDYNEQFFGPGTRLTVL.